Below, 20 T cell receptor beta chains from the same sample are listed, as sequenced in a study of blood T cell repertoires in COVID-19. TCRdb's copy holds only in-frame clones and misses some; the assay was immunoSEQ multiplex PCR. The table has 200,000 to 250,000 clones, 70% to 85% seen once. Sequencing was carried out using peripheral blood. The receptors shown here come from a woman over 75 with COVID-19, enrolled during active disease.

CDR3 in DNA: TGTGCCAGCAGTTACTCGGCCCCCGGGACAGGGGAGGAGACCCAGTACTTC. Amino acid sequence: CASSYSAPGTGEETQYF. This chain joins TRBV6-2 or TRBV6-3 and TRBJ2-5; TRBD1 matches 10 bases. Germline values: CDR1 MNHEY, CDR2 SVGEGT. There are 17 residues in the CDR3. V was pared by 0 bases and J by 5 bases, with 9 bases of the junction left unmatched.

Concerning this clone itself: The same CDR3 also results from other DNA sequences found in this sample. This chain uses TRBV6-5 with TRBJ1-1, with unresolved D. Trimming cost V 2 bases and J 2 bases, with 9 bases left between them. This CDR3 has 14 amino acids. Germline CDR1 reads MNHEY; CDR2 reads SVGAGI. The CDR3 DNA reads TGTGCCAGCAGTTACGCTCCTAGAAACACTGAAGCTTTCTTT. It encodes CASSYAPRNTEAFF.

This clone has a single count. The J gene is TRBJ2-3, the V gene TRBV20-1, with D unresolved. The CDR3 totals 13 residues. V was shortened by 3 bases and J by 6 bases, with 13 bases between the two germline ends. The germline V gene has CDR1 DFQATT and CDR2 SNEGSKA (reference sequence). In DNA, the CDR3 is TGCAGTGCTAGTCCCACATGGCGGGATACGCAGTATTTT. Translated, it gives CSASPTWRDTQYF.

The chain uses TRBV5-1 and TRBJ2-6; D is unclear. The CDR3 covers 16 residues. The V gene's germline CDR1 is SGHRS and CDR2 YFSETQ. V was shortened by 7 bases and J by 2 bases, with 16 bases between the two germline ends. CDR3 sequence (DNA): TGCGCCAGCTTCTCGGGTGAAGGAGCTGGGGCCAACGTCCTGACTTTC. Its translation: CASFSGEGAGANVLTF.

The chain links TRBV5-1 to TRBJ2-1; D is uncertain. Germline V gives CDR1 SGHRS, CDR2 YFSETQ. V lost 0 bases and J lost 3, with 10 bases in between. There are 15 residues in the CDR3. This CDR3 is CASSLDSSDYNEQFF. The CDR3 DNA is TGCGCCAGCAGCTTGGACAGTTCTGACTACAATGAGCAGTTCTTC.

This rearrangement joins TRBV24-1 to TRBJ1-3; 7 nucleotides align to TRBD1. From germline, CDR1 is KGHDR and CDR2 SFDVKD. CDR3 length equals 15 residues. V lost 2 bases to trimming and J lost 2 bases; unmatched junction nucleotides: 2. This CDR3 is CATSDSRGAGNTIYF. In DNA form, the CDR3 reads TGTGCCACCAGTGATTCCAGGGGGGCTGGAAACACCATATATTTT.

The rearrangement joins TRBV2 to TRBJ2-6; D might be TRBD2 (5 bases). This CDR3 comprises 13 residues. Between the trimmed V and J ends, which lost 8 bases and 4 bases, there was a span of 9 bases. In germline, CDR1 is SNHLY, CDR2 FYNNEI. The chain's CDR3 is CASLGAGANVLTF. CDR3 coding DNA: TGTGCCAGCTTGGGAGCAGGGGCCAACGTCCTGACTTTC.

This clone was observed a handful of times. The CDR3 sequence: CASSLQGARGNTIYF. The CDR3, as DNA: TGTGCCAGCAGCCTCCAGGGGGCAAGGGGCAACACCATATATTTT. This chain joins TRBV6-5 and TRBJ1-3; the match to TRBD1 covers 8 bases. The germline V gene encodes CDR1 MNHEY and CDR2 SVGAGI. Losses at the gene ends were 6 bases for V and 7 bases for J; bases not matched to a gene: 11. The CDR3 has 15 amino acids.

A single count supports this clone. V usage is TRBV28 and J usage is TRBJ2-2; TRBD1 aligns across 7 bases. The CDR3 runs 16 residues. The junction had 7 bases not matched to a gene; V was cut back by 5 bases and J by 1 base. The V gene's germline CDR1 is MDHEN and CDR2 SYDVKM. In DNA, the CDR3 is TGTGCCAGCAGTCGACCCGGGACAGTGAACACCGGGGAGCTGTTTTTT. Protein: CASSRPGTVNTGELFF.

The chain carries TRBV11-2 and TRBJ1-2, with 8 nucleotides matching TRBD1. From germline, CDR1 is SGHAT and CDR2 FQNNGV. The CDR3 length is 13 residues. V trimming: 5 bases; J trimming: 7 bases; junction bases outside the gene matches: 6. This CDR3 reads CASSRQGLGGYTF. The CDR3 DNA reads as TGTGCCAGCAGCCGACAGGGGCTAGGTGGCTACACCTTC.

This clone occurred once. The chain couples TRBV5-1 to TRBJ2-5; a weak D match, TRBD2 (5 bases). The CDR3 has 16 residues. V lost 4 bases and J lost 2, with 18 bases in between. Germline V lookup: CDR1 SGHRS, CDR2 YFSETQ. The CDR3 reads CASSAGVGAGQETQYF. As DNA, the CDR3 is TGCGCCAGCAGCGCCGGAGTGGGTGCGGGTCAAGAGACCCAGTACTTC.

This clone was observed a few times. The genes are TRBV2 and TRBJ2-7, with D unresolved. Germline V CDR1 and CDR2: SNHLY, FYNNEI. Between the trimmed V and J ends, which lost 5 bases and 6 bases, there was a span of 20 bases. CDR3 length: 15 residues. The CDR3 region has the DNA TGTGCCAGCAGTCCTCAGGTTGAAGGCTCCAGCGAGCAGTACTTC. The encoded protein is CASSPQVEGSSEQYF.

This clone was recorded only once. Other DNA sequences of this sample code for an identical CDR3. This chain links TRBV7-2 with TRBJ1-5; no firm D call. Trimming left V 3 bases short and J 0 bases short, with 6 bases between. The CDR3 spans 14 residues. Germline V gene data show CDR1 as SGHTA and CDR2 as FQGNSA. The CDR3 loop is CASSFRSSNQPQHF. CDR3 bases: TGTGCCAGCAGCTTCCGTTCTAGCAATCAGCCCCAGCATTTT.

The chain employs TRBV10-3 and TRBJ2-2, with 8 bases identical to TRBD1. Germline loops: CDR1 ENHRY, CDR2 SYGVKD. The length of the CDR3 is 14 residues. J was trimmed by 6 bases and V by 11 bases; bases with no gene match: 11. CDR3 nucleotide sequence: TGTGCCCACAGGGGGGCTCCTGGAGCCGGGGAGCTGTTTTTT. Its protein product is CAHRGAPGAGELFF.

The V and J genes are TRBV7-9 and TRBJ1-4; no reliable D call. Per the germline V gene, CDR1 is SEHNR and CDR2 is FQNEAQ (reference sequence). V lost 5 bases to trimming and J lost 10 bases, with 14 bases between them. This CDR3 has 13 amino acids. The CDR3 is CASSLPGSRKLFF. CDR3 nucleotide sequence: TGTGCCAGCAGCCTTCCGGGATCACGAAAACTGTTTTTT.

This clone showed up just a few times. The CDR3 bases are TGTGCCAGCAGTTCGGGGTCGGGACTAGCTTTCGACGAGCAGTACTTC. Translation gives CASSSGSGLAFDEQYF. This chain joins TRBV9 and TRBJ2-7; 9 bases align to TRBD2. CDR3 length equals 16 residues. The ends lost 5 bases at V and 5 bases at J; junction bases unmatched: 14. CDR1 is SGDLS and CDR2 is YYNGEE in the germline V gene.

This clone appeared once. The chain joins TRBV19 to TRBJ1-1, with D unclear. Trimming left V 0 bases short and J 2 bases short, with 7 bases between. The germline gives CDR1 LNHDA, CDR2 SQIVND (reference sequence). This CDR3 has 14 amino acids. The CDR3 sequence: CASSIDRLNTEAFF. The CDR3 nucleotides are TGTGCCAGTAGTATAGACAGGCTCAACACTGAAGCTTTCTTT.

The chain has TRBV5-1 and TRBJ1-6; a weak D match, TRBD1 (5 bases). CDR1 SGHRS and CDR2 YFSETQ come from the germline V gene. The CDR3 extends over 16 amino acids. Trimming stripped 3 bases from V and 6 bases from J, with 16 bases between. The CDR3 sequence is CASSWRGSGPNSPLHF. Written as DNA, the CDR3 is TGCGCCAGCAGCTGGAGGGGCTCGGGTCCTAATTCACCCCTCCACTTT.

This sequence joins TRBV2 and TRBJ2-5; D call uncertain. The length of the CDR3 is 13 residues. Germline CDR1 SNHLY, CDR2 FYNNEI. V was trimmed by 4 bases and J by 3 bases, leaving 9 bases between them. CDR3 amino acids: CASSADTEETQYF. The CDR3 region has the DNA TGTGCCAGCAGTGCTGACACTGAAGAGACCCAGTACTTC.

This chain links TRBV18 with TRBJ1-1, with 9 bases that match TRBD1. CDR1 is KGHSH and CDR2 is LQKENI in the germline V gene. CDR3 length: 14 residues. The junction had 4 bases not matched to a gene; V was cut back by 3 bases and J by 5 bases. CDR3 DNA: TGTGCCAGCTCACCTGGGACAGGGCGAACTGAAGCTTTCTTT. It encodes CASSPGTGRTEAFF.